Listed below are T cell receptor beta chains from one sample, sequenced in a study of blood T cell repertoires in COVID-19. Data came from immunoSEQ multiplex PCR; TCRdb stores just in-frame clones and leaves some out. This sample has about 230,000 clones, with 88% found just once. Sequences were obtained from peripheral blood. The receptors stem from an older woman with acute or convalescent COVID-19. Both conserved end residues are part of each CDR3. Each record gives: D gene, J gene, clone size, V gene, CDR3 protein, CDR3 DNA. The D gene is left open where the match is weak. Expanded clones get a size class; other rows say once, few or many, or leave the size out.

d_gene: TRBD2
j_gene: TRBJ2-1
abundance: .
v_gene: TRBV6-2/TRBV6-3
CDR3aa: CASSYLTGTSGRTYNEQFF
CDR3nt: TGTGCCAGCAGTTACCTTACCGGGACTAGCGGGAGAACCTACAATGAGCAGTTCTTC

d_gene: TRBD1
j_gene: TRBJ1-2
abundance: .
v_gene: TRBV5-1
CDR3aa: CASSWGDRESPSYGYTF
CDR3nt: TGCGCCAGCAGCTGGGGGGACAGGGAAAGTCCCAGCTATGGCTACACCTTC

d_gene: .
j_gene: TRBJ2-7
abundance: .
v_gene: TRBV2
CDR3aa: CASSETVAGYEQYF
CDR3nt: TGTGCCAGCAGTGAAACCGTGGCGGGATACGAGCAGTACTTC

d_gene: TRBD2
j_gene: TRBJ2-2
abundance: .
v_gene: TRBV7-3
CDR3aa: CASSLTAAGGTNTGELFF
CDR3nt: TGTGCCAGCAGCTTAACGGCAGCGGGGGGTACGAACACCGGGGAGCTGTTTTTT

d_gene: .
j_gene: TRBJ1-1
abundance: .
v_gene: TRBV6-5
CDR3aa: CASSYGQSTEAFF
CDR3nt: TGTGCCAGCAGTTACGGTCAGTCCACTGAAGCTTTCTTT

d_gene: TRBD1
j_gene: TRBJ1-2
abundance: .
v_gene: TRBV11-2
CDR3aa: CASSSGQGVNYGYTF
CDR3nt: TGTGCCAGCAGCTCAGGACAGGGGGTAAACTATGGCTACACCTTC

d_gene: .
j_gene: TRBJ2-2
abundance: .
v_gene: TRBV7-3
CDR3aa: CASSLGRTGTGELFF
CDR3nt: TGTGCCAGCAGCTTAGGGAGGACAGGCACCGGGGAGCTGTTTTTT

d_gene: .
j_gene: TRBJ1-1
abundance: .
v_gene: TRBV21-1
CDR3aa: CASSKSPGSYRQGNTEAFF
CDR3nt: TGTGCCAGCAGCAAAAGTCCAGGGTCCTATAGACAGGGGAACACTGAAGCTTTCTTT

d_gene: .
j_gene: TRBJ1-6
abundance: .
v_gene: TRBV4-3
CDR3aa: CASSQDRYSPLHF
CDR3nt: TGCGCCAGCAGCCAAGATCGTTATTCACCCCTCCACTTT

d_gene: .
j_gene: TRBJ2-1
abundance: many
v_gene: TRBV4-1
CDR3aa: CASSQVDIISYNEQFF
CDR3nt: TGCGCCAGCAGCCAAGTGGACATCATCTCCTACAATGAGCAGTTCTTC

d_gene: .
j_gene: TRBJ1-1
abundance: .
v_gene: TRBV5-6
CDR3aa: CASSPGPSILITEAFF
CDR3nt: TGTGCCAGCAGCCCTGGCCCAAGTATCTTAATCACTGAAGCTTTCTTT

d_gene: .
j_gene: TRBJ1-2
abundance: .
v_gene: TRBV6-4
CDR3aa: CASSDSGGFRGYTF
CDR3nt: TGTGCCAGCAGTGACTCGGGGGGTTTTAGGGGCTACACCTTC

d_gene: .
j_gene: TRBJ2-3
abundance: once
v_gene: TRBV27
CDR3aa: CASSSLQTSPDTQYF
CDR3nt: TGTGCCAGCAGTTCCCTCCAAACTAGCCCAGATACGCAGTATTTT

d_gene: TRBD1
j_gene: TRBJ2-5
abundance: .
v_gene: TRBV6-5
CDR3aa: CASSSGQAAETQYF
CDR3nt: TGTGCCAGCAGTTCGGGACAGGCAGCAGAGACCCAGTACTTC

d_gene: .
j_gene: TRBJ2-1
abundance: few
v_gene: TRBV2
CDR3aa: CASSVAGSGYNEQFF
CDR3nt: TGTGCCAGCAGTGTCGCAGGGTCCGGCTACAATGAGCAGTTCTTC

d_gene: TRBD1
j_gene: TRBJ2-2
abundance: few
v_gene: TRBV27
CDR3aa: CASSADRAGELFF
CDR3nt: TGTGCCAGCAGTGCCGACAGGGCCGGGGAGCTGTTTTTT

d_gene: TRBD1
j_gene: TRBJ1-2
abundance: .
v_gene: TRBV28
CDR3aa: CASSRQGGGYGYTF
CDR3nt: TGTGCCAGCAGTCGACAGGGTGGTGGGTATGGCTACACCTTC

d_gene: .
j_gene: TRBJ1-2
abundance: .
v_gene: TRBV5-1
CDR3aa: CASSLVGSYGYTF
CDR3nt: TGCGCCAGCAGCTTGGTTGGCAGCTATGGCTACACCTTC

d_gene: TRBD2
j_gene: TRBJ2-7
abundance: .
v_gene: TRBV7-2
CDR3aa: CASSLGSGDYEQYF
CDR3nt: TGTGCCAGCAGCTTAGGTAGCGGGGACTACGAGCAGTACTTC

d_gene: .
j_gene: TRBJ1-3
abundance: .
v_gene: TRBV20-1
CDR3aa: CSASDRQGGNTIYF
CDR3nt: TGCAGTGCTAGTGACAGGCAGGGTGGAAACACCATATATTTT

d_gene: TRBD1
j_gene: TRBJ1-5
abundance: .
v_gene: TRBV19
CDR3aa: CASSKGGQGGYQPQHF
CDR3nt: TGTGCCAGTAGTAAAGGAGGACAGGGGGGCTATCAGCCCCAGCATTTT

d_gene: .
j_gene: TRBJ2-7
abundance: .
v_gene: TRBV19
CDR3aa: CASSLFQGGSYEQYF
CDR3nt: TGTGCCAGTAGTCTCTTTCAGGGTGGCTCCTACGAGCAGTACTTC

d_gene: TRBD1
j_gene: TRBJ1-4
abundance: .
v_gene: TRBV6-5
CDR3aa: CASRIRGANEKLFF
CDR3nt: TGTGCCAGCAGGATCAGGGGGGCTAATGAAAAACTGTTTTTT

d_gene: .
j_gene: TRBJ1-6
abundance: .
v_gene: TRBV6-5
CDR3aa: CASSYSQGNSPLHF
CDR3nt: TGTGCCAGCAGTTACTCGCAGGGAAATTCACCCCTCCACTTT

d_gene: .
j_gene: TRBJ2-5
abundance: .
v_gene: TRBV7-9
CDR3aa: CASSLGNSQETQYF
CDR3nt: TGTGCCAGCAGCTTAGGTAACAGTCAAGAGACCCAGTACTTC

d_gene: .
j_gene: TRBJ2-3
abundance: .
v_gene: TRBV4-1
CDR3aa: CASSQDFGRTSTDTQYF
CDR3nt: TGCGCCAGCAGCCAAGACTTCGGGAGAACTAGCACAGATACGCAGTATTTT

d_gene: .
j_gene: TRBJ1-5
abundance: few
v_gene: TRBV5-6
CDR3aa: CASSLSGQPQHF
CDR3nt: TGTGCCAGCAGCTTGAGCGGTCAGCCCCAGCATTTT

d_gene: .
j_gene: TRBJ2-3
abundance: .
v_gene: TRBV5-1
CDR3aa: CASSLADRTSTDTQYF
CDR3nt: TGCGCCAGCAGCTTGGCCGACAGAACTAGCACAGATACGCAGTATTTT

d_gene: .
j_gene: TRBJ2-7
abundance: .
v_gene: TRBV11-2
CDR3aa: CASSDTGTYEQYF
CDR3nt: TGTGCCAGCAGCGACACAGGGACCTACGAGCAGTACTTC

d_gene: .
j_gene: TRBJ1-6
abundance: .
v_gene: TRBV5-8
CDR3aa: CASGWTMVNSPLHF
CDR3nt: TGTGCCAGCGGCTGGACAATGGTCAATTCACCCCTCCACTTT

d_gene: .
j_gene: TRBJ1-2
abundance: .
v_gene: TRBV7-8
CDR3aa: CASSLGVSSGGYTF
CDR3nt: TGTGCCAGCAGCTTAGGGGTGTCAAGCGGTGGCTACACCTTC

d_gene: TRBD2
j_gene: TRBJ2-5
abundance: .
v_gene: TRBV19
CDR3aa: CASSTRTSGSLETQYF
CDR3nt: TGTGCCAGTAGTACTCGGACTAGCGGGAGTCTAGAGACCCAGTACTTC

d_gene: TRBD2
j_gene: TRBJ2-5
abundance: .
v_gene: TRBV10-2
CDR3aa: CASRLAGGGETQYF
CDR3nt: TGCGCCAGTCGGCTAGCGGGAGGAGGAGAGACCCAGTACTTC

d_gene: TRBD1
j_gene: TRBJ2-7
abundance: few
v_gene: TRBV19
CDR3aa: CASSTDRGTYEQYF
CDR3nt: TGTGCCAGTAGTACCGACAGGGGCACCTACGAGCAGTACTTC

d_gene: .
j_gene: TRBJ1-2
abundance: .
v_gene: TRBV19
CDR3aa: CASSTPPRQKWDYGYTF
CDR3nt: TGTGCCAGTAGCACCCCCCCGAGGCAGAAATGGGACTATGGCTACACCTTC

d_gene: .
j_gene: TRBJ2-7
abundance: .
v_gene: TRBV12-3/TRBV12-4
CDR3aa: CASSTQTYEQYF
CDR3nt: TGTGCCAGCAGCACCCAGACCTACGAGCAGTACTTC

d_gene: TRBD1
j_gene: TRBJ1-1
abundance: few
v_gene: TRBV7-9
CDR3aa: CASSPRQGLSEAFF
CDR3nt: TGTGCCAGCAGCCCTCGACAGGGATTGTCTGAAGCTTTCTTT

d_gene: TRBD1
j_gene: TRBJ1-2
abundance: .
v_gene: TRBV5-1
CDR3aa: CASSLWTGVNYGYTF
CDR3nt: TGCGCCAGCAGCTTGTGGACAGGGGTTAACTATGGCTACACCTTC

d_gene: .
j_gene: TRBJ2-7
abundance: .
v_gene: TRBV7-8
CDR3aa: CASRSGQTYEQYF
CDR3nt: TGTGCCAGCAGGTCAGGACAGACCTACGAGCAGTACTTC

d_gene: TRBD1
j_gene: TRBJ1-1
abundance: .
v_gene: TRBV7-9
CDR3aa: CASSFTGGPIEAFF
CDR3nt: TGTGCCAGCAGCTTCACAGGGGGCCCGATTGAAGCTTTCTTT

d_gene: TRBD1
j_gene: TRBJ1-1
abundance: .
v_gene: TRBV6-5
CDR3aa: CASRVGGGNTEAFF
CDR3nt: TGTGCCAGCAGAGTAGGGGGCGGGAACACTGAAGCTTTCTTT

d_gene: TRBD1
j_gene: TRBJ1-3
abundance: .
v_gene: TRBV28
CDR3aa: CASRDRVYGNTIYF
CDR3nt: TGTGCCAGCAGGGACAGGGTATATGGAAACACCATATATTTT

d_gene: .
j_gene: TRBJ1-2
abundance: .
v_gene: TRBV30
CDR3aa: CAWSVTLANYGYTF
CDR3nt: TGTGCCTGGAGTGTGACCCTAGCTAACTATGGCTACACCTTC

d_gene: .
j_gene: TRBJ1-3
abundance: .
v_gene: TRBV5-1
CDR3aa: CASSFTTGGNTIYF
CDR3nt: TGCGCCAGCAGCTTCACTACAGGGGGAAACACCATATATTTT